This TCR beta chain is from a study of cytomegalovirus exposure and HLA in healthy donors. The V gene end was trimmed by 4 bases and the J gene end by 1 base; junction bases not matched to a gene: 12. This CDR3 has 17 amino acids. The V gene's germline CDR1 is SGHDN and CDR2 FVKESK. PCR amplification relied on 60 Vbeta primers (plus 13 Jbeta primers). Only in-frame clones appear in the TCRdb table, and some are missing; sequencing was by immunoSEQ multiplex PCR. The repertoire includes 150,000 to 200,000 clones, 79% of them detected once, and roughly 2% sits in the top ten. General study points: The authors listed about 170 TCR beta chains as cytomegalovirus-associated. Compared with the roughly 700-donor mean, an Asian-associated ancestry cluster reportedly had fewer N-insertions, according to a later analysis. Later, TCR association rates were found to vary by HLA locus, highest for DRB1 and lowest for HLA-C.

A remark on this clone: Its target is not known.

Source material: PBMCs. The source is a man between 35 and 55 years old in good health and CMV-seronegative. The rearrangement uses TRBV14 and TRBJ1-1; 7 bases map to TRBD1. Here the CDR3 DNA reads TGTGCCAGCAGCCTCCGGGACAGACCCCGACCGAACACTGAAGCTTTCTTT. Amino acids: CASSLRDRPRPNTEAFF.